This entry features one T cell receptor beta chain sequence. This sample stems from a study of blood T cell repertoires in COVID-19. Study summary: Samples came from the United States, Italy and Spain, spanning acute and convalescent COVID-19. In each case, the material was cDNA or gDNA derived from T cells, B-cell-depleted T cells, or PBMCs.

As processed by the authors: Reference gene primers were amplified, and this amplification served to estimate nucleated cell counts. Sequencing was performed with immunoSEQ multiplex PCR; in TCRdb, only in-frame clones are kept and a portion is missing. The V and J calls and clone size come from that table; D and trimming were worked out from the DNA. The sample has around 71,000 clones, about four fifths seen once. Germline V gives CDR1 SGHAT, CDR2 FQNNGV. This CDR3 region has 12 residues. Trimming removed 4 bases from V and 4 bases from J, with 5 bases in between. The V and J genes are TRBV11-2 and TRBJ1-3; no definite D call. The clonotype originates from a man aged 70 or older with acute or convalescent COVID-19. The sample comprised peripheral blood. CDR3 nucleotides: TGTGCCAGCAGCTCACAGGGAAACACCATATATTTT. Residues: CASSSQGNTIYF.